Included here is one TCR beta chain sequence, with context. What it recognizes is unknown. This sample was included in a study of STAT5B mutations in CD4+ large granular lymphocyte leukemia. Whole-study results and caveats: Data were not HLA-matched across samples. Top patient clones used TRBV06 genes more often: 8/27 versus 2/35 in controls.

Only in-frame clones appear in the TCRdb table, and some are missing; sequencing was by immunoSEQ multiplex PCR. The table lists nearly 45,000 clones, 86% of them singletons. Germline lookup yields CDR1 SGHNT and CDR2 YENEEA. Deletions cut 5 bases from V and 4 bases from J, with 13 bases between. CDR3 length equals 14 residues. The sequenced sample was CD4+ T cells from blood buffy coats. This sequence was found in a human donor in good health. V usage is TRBV11-3 and J usage is TRBJ2-3, with TRBD1 as a possible D gene (6 bases). DNA of the CDR3: TGTGCCAGCAGCATAGGACAGACATCAGATACGCAGTATTTT. Protein sequence: CASSIGQTSDTQYF.